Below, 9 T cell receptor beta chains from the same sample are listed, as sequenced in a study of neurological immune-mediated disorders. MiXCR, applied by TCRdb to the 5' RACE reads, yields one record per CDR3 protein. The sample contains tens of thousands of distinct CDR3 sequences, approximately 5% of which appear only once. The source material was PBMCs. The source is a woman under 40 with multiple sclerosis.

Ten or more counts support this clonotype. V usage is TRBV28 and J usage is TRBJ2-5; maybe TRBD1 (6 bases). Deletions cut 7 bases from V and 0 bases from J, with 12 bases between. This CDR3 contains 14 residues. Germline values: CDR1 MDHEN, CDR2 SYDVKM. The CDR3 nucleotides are TGTGCCAGCACACGACAGGTGTACCAAGAGACCCAGTACTTC. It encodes CASTRQVYQETQYF.

The CDR3: CASSLTRQDEQFF. CDR3 DNA: TGTGCCAGCAGCTTAACGCGGCAAGATGAGCAGTTCTTC. This chain uses TRBV7-6 with TRBJ2-1; D is undetermined. V lost 2 bases, J lost 8 bases, and 10 bases lay in between. The CDR3 is 13 residues long. The germline V gene has CDR1 SGHVS and CDR2 FNYEAQ.

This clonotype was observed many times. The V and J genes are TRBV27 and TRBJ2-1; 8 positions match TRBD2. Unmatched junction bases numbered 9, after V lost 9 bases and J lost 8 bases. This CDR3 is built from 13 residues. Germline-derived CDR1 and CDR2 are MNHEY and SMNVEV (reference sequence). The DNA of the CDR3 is TGTGCCAGTGGAGCGGGAGTTACATATGAGCAGTTCTTC. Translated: CASGAGVTYEQFF.

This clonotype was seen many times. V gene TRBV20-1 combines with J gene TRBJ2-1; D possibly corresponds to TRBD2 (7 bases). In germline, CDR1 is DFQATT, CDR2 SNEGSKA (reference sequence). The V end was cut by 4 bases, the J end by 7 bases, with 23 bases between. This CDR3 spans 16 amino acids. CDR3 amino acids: CSAMPLARGGGNEQFF. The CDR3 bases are TGCAGTGCTATGCCCTTAGCGAGGGGGGGTGGGAATGAGCAGTTCTTC.

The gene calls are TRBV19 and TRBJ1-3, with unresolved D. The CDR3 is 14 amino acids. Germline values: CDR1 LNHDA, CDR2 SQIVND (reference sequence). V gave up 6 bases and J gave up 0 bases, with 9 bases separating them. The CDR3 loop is CASSGELSGNTIYF. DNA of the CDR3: TGTGCCAGTAGCGGGGAACTCTCTGGAAACACCATATATTTT.

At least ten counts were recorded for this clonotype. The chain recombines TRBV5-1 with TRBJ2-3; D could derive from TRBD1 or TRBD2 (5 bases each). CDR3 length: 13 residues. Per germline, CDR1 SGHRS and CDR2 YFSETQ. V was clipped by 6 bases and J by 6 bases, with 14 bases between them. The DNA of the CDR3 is TGCGCCAGCAACGAGGGGAAAGGGGATACGCAGTATTTT. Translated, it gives CASNEGKGDTQYF.

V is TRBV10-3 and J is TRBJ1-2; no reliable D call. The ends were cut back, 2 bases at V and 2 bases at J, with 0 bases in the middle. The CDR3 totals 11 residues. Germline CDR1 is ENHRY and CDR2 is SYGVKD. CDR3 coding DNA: TGTGCCATCAGTGAGAACTATGGCTACACCTTC. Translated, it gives CAISENYGYTF.

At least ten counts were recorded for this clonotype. The CDR3 region is CASSQEGGASNQETQYF. The CDR3 coding sequence is TGCGCCAGCAGCCAAGAGGGTGGGGCTAGCAACCAAGAGACCCAGTACTTC. This chain links TRBV4-1 with TRBJ2-5; perhaps D is TRBD1 or TRBD2 (5 bases each). CDR3 length: 17 amino acids. Trimming pared 0 bases from V and 0 bases from J, leaving 14 bases between. CDR1 and CDR2 (germline): MGHRA, YSYEKL.

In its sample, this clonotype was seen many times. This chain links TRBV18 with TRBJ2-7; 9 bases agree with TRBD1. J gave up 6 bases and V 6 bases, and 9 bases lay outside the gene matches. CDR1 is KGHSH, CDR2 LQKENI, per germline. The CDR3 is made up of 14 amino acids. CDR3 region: CASSSGQGIFEQYV. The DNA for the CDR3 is TGTGCCAGCTCCTCTGGACAGGGGATATTCGAGCAGTACGTC.